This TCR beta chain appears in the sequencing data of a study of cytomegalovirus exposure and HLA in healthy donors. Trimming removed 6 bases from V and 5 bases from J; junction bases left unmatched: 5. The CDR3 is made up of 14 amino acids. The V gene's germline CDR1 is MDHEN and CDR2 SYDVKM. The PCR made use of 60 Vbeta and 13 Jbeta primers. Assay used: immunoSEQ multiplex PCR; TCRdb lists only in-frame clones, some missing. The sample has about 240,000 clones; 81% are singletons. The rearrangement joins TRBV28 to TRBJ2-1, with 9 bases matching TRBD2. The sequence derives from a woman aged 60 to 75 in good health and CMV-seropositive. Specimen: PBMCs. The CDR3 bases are TGTGCCAGCAGACCGGGACTAGCCCACAATGAGCAGTTCTTC. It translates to CASRPGLAHNEQFF.